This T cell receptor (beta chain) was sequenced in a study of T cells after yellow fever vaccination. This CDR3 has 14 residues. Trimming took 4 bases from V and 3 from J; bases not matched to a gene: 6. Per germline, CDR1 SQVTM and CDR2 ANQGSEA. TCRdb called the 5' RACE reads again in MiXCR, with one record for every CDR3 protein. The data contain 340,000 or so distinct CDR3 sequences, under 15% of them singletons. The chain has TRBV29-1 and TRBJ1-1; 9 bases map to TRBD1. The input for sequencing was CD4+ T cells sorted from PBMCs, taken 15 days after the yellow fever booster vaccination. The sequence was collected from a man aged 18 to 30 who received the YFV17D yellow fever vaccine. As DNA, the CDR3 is TGCAGCGTTGGGGGGGGACAGGGAGACACTGAAGCTTTCTTT. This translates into CSVGGGQGDTEAFF.